These 20 T cell receptor beta chains originate from one sample sequenced in a study of cytomegalovirus exposure and HLA in healthy donors. This PCR relied on a set of 60 Vbeta primers and 13 Jbeta primers. Profiled with immunoSEQ multiplex PCR; TCRdb holds only in-frame clones, not every one. The table lists over 150,000 clones, 65% to 90% of them singletons. Input material: PBMCs. Every receptor here comes from a male donor in good health and CMV-seronegative.

J is TRBJ2-6 and V is TRBV19; 12 bases match TRBD2. Germline CDR1 is LNHDA and CDR2 is SQIVND (reference sequence). The CDR3 runs to 18 residues. V lost 8 bases and J lost 0; bases outside the gene matches: 8. CDR3 coding DNA: TGTGCCAGTGCCGGACTAGCGGGGCCCAGCTCTGGGGCCAACGTCCTGACTTTC. This translates into CASAGLAGPSSGANVLTF.

V and J are TRBV18 and TRBJ1-6; D remains ambiguous. V was clipped by 6 bases and J by 9 bases, with 15 bases between them. Germline V gene lookup returns CDR1 KGHSH and CDR2 LQKENI. The CDR3 is 14 amino acids. CDR3 nucleotides: TGTGCCAGCTCGGGTGGGAGGGCCGCTTCACCCCTCCACTTT. It translates to CASSGGRAASPLHF.

The rearrangement links TRBV9 to TRBJ1-2; weak D call: TRBD1 (5 bases). V shed 0 bases and J shed 4 bases, with 19 bases lying between them. Germline loops: CDR1 SGDLS, CDR2 YYNGEE. The CDR3 covers 17 residues. The CDR3 DNA sequence: TGTGCCAGCAGCGTAGTAGCACAGGTCCCCTCCAGCTATGGCTACACCTTC. Its protein is CASSVVAQVPSSYGYTF.

V usage is TRBV4-1 and J usage is TRBJ1-3, with a weak D call TRBD1 (5 bases). Per the germline V gene, CDR1 is MGHRA and CDR2 is YSYEKL. This CDR3 spans 18 amino acids. V was clipped by 0 bases and J by 0 bases, with 15 bases between them. The CDR3 region has the DNA TGCGCCAGCAGCCAAGAGGGCATCTGGGGCGGCTCTGGAAACACCATATATTTT. Its protein product is CASSQEGIWGGSGNTIYF.

The chain links TRBV5-6 to TRBJ2-1; the D gene is possibly TRBD1 (7 bases). The CDR3 covers 13 residues. V lost 4 bases, J lost 11 bases, and 16 bases lay in between. Germline CDR1 reads SGHDT; CDR2 reads YYEEEE. This chain's CDR3 is CASSGGPGGQQFF. In DNA, the CDR3 is TGTGCCAGCAGCGGCGGTCCAGGGGGGCAGCAGTTCTTC.

In its sample, this clone was seen a few times. The chain couples TRBV19 to TRBJ1-6, with TRBD1 matching over 7 bases. Germline CDR1 and CDR2: LNHDA and SQIVND (reference sequence). The V segment lost 6 bases and the J segment 15 bases; nucleotides outside the gene matches: 17. This CDR3 comprises 15 residues. The CDR3 reads CASSKTGTASSDLHF. The CDR3 DNA reads as TGTGCCAGTAGCAAAACCGGGACAGCGTCGTCGGACCTCCACTTT.

The chain uses TRBV10-2 and TRBJ2-1; a possible D gene is TRBD1 (5 bases). The CDR3 runs to 13 residues. Trimming left V 7 bases short and J 4 bases short, with 11 bases between. Per germline, CDR1 WSHSY and CDR2 SAAADI. CDR3 region: CASTAGRYNEQFF. The CDR3 nucleotides read TGCGCCAGCACGGCAGGGCGGTACAATGAGCAGTTCTTC.

The V and J genes are TRBV6-5 and TRBJ2-5; D perhaps matches TRBD1 (5 bases). The CDR3 has 14 amino acids. Trimming took 2 bases from V and 1 from J, leaving 8 bases between them. Germline CDR1 reads MNHEY; CDR2 reads SVGAGI. The DNA for the CDR3 is TGTGCCAGCAGTTACGGGGCTATCCAAGAGACCCAGTACTTC. Translating it yields CASSYGAIQETQYF.

This clone is a singleton in its sample. This chain joins TRBV6-1 and TRBJ2-4; TRBD2 is a possible D gene (5 bases). The CDR3 extends over 15 amino acids. CDR1 MNHNS and CDR2 SASEGT come from the germline V gene. V dropped 1 base and J dropped 0 bases, with 7 bases sitting between them. CDR3 in amino acids: CASSEERLAKNIQYF. The CDR3 DNA is TGTGCCAGCAGTGAAGAGCGGCTAGCCAAAAACATTCAGTACTTC.

This clone was observed a handful of times. V and J are TRBV7-9 and TRBJ1-2; TRBD1 matches at 8 bases. From germline, CDR1 is SEHNR and CDR2 FQNEAQ (reference sequence). The ends lost 4 bases at V and 0 bases at J; junction bases unmatched: 7. The CDR3 has 16 residues. CDR3: CASSSRDRITNYGYTF. For the CDR3, the DNA is TGTGCCAGCAGCTCCCGGGACAGGATTACTAACTATGGCTACACCTTC.

This rearrangement joins TRBV5-1 to TRBJ1-4, with D perhaps TRBD1 (6 bases). The V end lost 5 bases, the J end lost 10 bases, and 18 bases lay between the germline ends. The germline V gene has CDR1 SGHRS and CDR2 YFSETQ. The length of the CDR3 is 14 residues. The CDR3 loop reads CASSSGAGWGKLFF. The CDR3 bases are TGCGCCAGCAGTTCAGGGGCAGGTTGGGGAAAACTGTTTTTT.

The chain joins TRBV19 to TRBJ1-3; D is ambiguous. CDR1 is LNHDA, CDR2 SQIVND, per germline (reference sequence). Trimming removed 8 bases at V and 0 bases at J, with 14 bases between. The CDR3 extends over 15 amino acids. The CDR3 DNA follows: TGTGCCAGTCGGCGGGCAGCCTCCTCTGGAAACACCATATATTTT. Encoded protein: CASRRAASSGNTIYF.

Concerning this clone itself: One end of the junction varies from germline; a read error may be responsible. The chain carries TRBV7-7 and TRBJ2-2, with D perhaps TRBD2 (5 bases). Germline CDR1 reads SSHAT; CDR2 reads FNYEAQ (reference sequence). CDR3 size: 14 residues. CDR3 amino acids: CASSSNGVSGELFF. The CDR3 nucleotides are TGTGCTAGCAGCTCAAACGGGGTGTCCGGGGAGCTGTTTTTT. The full variable domain, in which reference TRBV7-7 and TRBJ2-2 provide the parts outside the CDR3, is GAGVSQSPRYKVTKRGQDVTLRCDPISSHATLYWYQQALGQGPEFLTYFNYEAQPDKSGLPSDRFSAERPEGSISTLTIQRTEQRDSAMYRCASSSNGVSGELFFGEGSRLTVL.

A few counts support this clone. The chain employs TRBV29-1 and TRBJ1-1; perhaps TRBD1 as D (5 bases). Germline CDR1 and CDR2: SQVTM and ANQGSEA. This CDR3 region has 13 residues. V was trimmed by 5 bases and J by 3 bases, leaving 13 bases between them. The CDR3 spells CSVYSRDDTEAFF. DNA for the CDR3: TGCAGCGTTTATTCCAGGGATGACACTGAAGCTTTCTTT.

The chain uses TRBV14 and TRBJ2-7, with D perhaps matching TRBD2 (5 bases). V dropped 4 bases and J dropped 4 bases, with 17 bases sitting between them. Germline lookup yields CDR1 SGHDN and CDR2 FVKESK. The CDR3 totals 15 residues. The CDR3 nucleotides read TGTGCCAGCAGCCCCGGCAGACACGGGGAGTACGAGCAGTACTTC. Amino acids: CASSPGRHGEYEQYF.

The V call is TRBV19, the J call TRBJ1-4; the match to TRBD1 covers 9 bases. Unmatched junction bases numbered 10, after V lost 2 bases and J lost 6 bases. CDR1 LNHDA and CDR2 SQIVND come from the germline V gene (reference sequence). The CDR3 is 17 residues long. DNA for the CDR3: TGTGCCAGTAGTATACATTCTCGGACAGGGGAAGATGAAAAACTGTTTTTT. Protein: CASSIHSRTGEDEKLFF. The full variable domain, with the rest looked up from reference TRBV19 and TRBJ1-4, is DGGITQSPKYLFRKEGQNVTLSCEQNLNHDAMYWYRQDPGQGLRLIYYSQIVNDFQKGDIAEGYSVSREKKESFPLTVTSAQKNPTAFYLCASSIHSRTGEDEKLFFGSGTQLSVL.

The chain couples TRBV7-6 to TRBJ2-5; 13 bases match TRBD2. The CDR3 contains 17 residues. The junction had 10 bases not matched to a gene; V was cut back by 5 bases and J by 4 bases. CDR1 SGHVS and CDR2 FNYEAQ come from the germline V gene. The CDR3 spells CASSRLLAGGPGETQYF. The CDR3, as DNA: TGTGCCAGCAGCCGCCTACTAGCGGGGGGGCCCGGAGAGACCCAGTACTTC.

In its sample, this clone was seen a few times. This rearrangement joins TRBV5-1 to TRBJ2-2; TRBD1 matches 7 bases. Germline V gene sequence: CDR1 SGHRS, CDR2 YFSETQ. V lost 8 bases to trimming and J lost 1 base; unmatched junction nucleotides: 11. The CDR3 spans 16 residues. Here the CDR3 DNA reads TGCGCCAGTAGCACCAGAGGGGGCTTGAACACCGGGGAGCTGTTTTTT. Protein product: CASSTRGGLNTGELFF.

This clone has a single count. The gene calls are TRBV11-2 and TRBJ2-3; 8 bases match TRBD2. CDR3 length equals 17 residues. The germline V gene encodes CDR1 SGHAT and CDR2 FQNNGV. Germline trimming cut 3 bases from V and 4 bases from J; bases unmatched to any gene: 12. CDR3 sequence reads: CASSFRGGLVIPDTQYF. DNA of the CDR3: TGTGCCAGCAGCTTTCGCGGGGGGCTCGTAATCCCAGATACGCAGTATTTT.

This chain uses TRBV18 with TRBJ1-5; the match to TRBD1 covers 10 bases. Germline-derived CDR1 and CDR2 are KGHSH and LQKENI. This CDR3 has 15 amino acids. The trim removed 8 bases at V and 2 bases at J, leaving 6 bases unmatched. CDR3 in DNA: TGTGCCAGCCAAGGGACAGGGGCTGGCAATCAGCCCCAGCATTTT. It translates to CASQGTGAGNQPQHF.